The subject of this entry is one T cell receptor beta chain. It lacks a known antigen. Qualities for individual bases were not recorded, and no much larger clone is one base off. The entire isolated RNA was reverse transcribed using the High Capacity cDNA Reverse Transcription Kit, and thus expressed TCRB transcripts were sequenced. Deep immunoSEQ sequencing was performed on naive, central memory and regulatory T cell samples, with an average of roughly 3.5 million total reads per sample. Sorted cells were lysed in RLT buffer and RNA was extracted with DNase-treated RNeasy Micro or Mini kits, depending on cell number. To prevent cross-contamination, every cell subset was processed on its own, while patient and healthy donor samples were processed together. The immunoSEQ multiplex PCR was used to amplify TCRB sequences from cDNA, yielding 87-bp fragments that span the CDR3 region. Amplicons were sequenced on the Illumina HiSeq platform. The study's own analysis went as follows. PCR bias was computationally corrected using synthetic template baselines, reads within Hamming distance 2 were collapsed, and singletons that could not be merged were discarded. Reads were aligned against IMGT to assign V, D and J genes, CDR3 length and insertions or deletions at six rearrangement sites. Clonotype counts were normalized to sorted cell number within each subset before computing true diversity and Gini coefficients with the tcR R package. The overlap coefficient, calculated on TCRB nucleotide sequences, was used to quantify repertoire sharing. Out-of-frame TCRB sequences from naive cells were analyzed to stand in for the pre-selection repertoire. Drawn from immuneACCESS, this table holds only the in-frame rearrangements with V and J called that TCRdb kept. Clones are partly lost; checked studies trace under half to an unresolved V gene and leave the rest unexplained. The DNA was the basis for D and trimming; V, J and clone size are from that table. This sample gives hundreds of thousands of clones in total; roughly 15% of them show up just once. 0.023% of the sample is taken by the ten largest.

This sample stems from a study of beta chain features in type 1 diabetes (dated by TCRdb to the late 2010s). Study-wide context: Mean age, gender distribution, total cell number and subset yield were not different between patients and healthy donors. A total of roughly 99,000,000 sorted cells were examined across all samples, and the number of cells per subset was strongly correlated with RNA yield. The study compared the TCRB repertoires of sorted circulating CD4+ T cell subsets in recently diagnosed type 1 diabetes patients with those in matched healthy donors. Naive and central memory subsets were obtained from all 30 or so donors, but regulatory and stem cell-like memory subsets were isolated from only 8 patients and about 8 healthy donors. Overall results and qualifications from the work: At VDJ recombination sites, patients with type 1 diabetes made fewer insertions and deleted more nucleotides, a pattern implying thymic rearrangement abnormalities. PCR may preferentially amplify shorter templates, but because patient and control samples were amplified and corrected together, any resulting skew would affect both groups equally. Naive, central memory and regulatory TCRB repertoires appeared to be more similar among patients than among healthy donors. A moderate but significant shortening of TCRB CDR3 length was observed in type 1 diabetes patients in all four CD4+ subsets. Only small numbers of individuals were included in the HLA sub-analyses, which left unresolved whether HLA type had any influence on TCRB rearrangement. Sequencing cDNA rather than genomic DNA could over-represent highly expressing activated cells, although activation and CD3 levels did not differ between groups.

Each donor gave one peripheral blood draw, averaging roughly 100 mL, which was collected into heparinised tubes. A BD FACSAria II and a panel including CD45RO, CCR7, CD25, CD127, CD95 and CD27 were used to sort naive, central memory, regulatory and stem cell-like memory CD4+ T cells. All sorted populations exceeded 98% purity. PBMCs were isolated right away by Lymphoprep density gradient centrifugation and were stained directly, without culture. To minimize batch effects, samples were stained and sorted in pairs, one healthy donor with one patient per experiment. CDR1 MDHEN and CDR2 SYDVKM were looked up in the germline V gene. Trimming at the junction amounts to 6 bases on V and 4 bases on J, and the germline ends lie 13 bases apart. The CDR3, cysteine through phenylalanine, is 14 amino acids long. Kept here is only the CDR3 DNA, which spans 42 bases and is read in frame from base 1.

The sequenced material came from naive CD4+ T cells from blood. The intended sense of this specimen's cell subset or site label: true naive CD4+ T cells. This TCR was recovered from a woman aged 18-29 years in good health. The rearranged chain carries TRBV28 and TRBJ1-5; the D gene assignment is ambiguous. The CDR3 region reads CASSSGSDNQPQHF. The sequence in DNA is TGTGCCAGCAGCTCGGGGTCAGATAATCAGCCCCAGCATTTT.